The sequence of this T cell receptor beta chain was determined in a study of T cells expressing NK-cell markers. In the case of this clonotype: Its target is unknown.

CDR3 size: 13 residues. The germline V gene encodes CDR1 MDHEN and CDR2 SYDVKM. Regarding the study as a whole: In about six donors, dominant CD3+CD56+NKG2C+ clonotypes ranked among the top 10 CD8+ clonotypes.

TCR beta cDNA was made by 5'RACE template switching with UMIs. Using the 5' RACE reads, TCRdb records one entry per CDR3 protein without DNA. The specimen's table records more than 400,000 distinct CDR3 sequences. The specimen sequenced was blood T cells: a sorted CD56 or NKG2C T cell subset, CD4+ or CD8+ T cells, or bulk PBMC T cells (not recorded which). The chain has TRBV28 and TRBJ1-5; no DNA is available, so the TRBD1 call from TCRdb remains unchecked. This TCR came from a woman between 18 and 70 years old in good health. CDR3 region: CASSLSGGQPQHF.